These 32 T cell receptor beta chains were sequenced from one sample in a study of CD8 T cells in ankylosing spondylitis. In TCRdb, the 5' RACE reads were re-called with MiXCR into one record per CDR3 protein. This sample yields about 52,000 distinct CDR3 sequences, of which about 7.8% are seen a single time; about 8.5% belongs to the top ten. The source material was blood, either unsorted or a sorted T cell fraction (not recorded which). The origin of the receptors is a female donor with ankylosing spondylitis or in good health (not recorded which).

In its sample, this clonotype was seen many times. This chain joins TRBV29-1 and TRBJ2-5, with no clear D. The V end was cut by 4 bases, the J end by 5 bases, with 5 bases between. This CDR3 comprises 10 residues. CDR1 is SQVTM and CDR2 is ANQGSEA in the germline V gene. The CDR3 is CSVVQETQYF. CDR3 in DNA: TGCAGCGTTGTCCAGGAGACCCAGTACTTC.

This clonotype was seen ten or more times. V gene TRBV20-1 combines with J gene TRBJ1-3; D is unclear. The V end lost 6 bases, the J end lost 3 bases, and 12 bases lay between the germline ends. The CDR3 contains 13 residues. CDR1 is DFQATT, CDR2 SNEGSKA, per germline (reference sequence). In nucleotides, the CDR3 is TGCAGTGCGCCCAAGGCTCTTGGAAACACCATATATTTT. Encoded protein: CSAPKALGNTIYF.

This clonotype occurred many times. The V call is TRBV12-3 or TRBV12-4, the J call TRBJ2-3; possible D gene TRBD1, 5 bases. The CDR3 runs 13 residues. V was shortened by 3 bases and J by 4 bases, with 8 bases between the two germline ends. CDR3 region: CASSFPRADTQYF. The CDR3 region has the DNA TGTGCCAGCAGTTTTCCCAGGGCAGATACGCAGTATTTT.

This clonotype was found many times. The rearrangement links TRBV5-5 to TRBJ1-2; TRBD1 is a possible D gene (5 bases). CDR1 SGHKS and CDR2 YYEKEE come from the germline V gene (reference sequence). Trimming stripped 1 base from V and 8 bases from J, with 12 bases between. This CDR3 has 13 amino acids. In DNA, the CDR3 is TGTGCCAGCAGCTTGTCCGGGGGACGAGGCTACACCTTC. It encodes CASSLSGGRGYTF.

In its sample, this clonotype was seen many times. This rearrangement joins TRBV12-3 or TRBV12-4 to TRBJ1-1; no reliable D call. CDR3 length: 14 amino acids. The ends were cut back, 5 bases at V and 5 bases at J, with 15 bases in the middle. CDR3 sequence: CASSPRIGKTEAFF. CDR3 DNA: TGTGCCAGCAGTCCGCGAATAGGAAAAACTGAAGCTTTCTTT.

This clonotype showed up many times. The CDR3 nucleotides read TGTGCCAGCAGCTTGGCTACCAAAACTGAAGCTTTCTTT. It translates to CASSLATKTEAFF. The V gene is TRBV5-5, the J gene TRBJ1-1; unclear D gene. The CDR3 runs 13 residues. The germline CDR1 and CDR2 sequences are SGHKS and YYEKEE (reference sequence). The V gene lost 0 bases and the J gene lost 5 bases, with 8 bases spanning the gap.

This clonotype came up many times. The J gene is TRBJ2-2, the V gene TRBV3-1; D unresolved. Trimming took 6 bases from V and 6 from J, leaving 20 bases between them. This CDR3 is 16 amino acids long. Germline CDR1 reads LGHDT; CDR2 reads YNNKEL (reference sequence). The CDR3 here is CASSHRGARPAGELFF. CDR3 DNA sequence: TGTGCCAGCAGTCATCGCGGCGCACGGCCCGCCGGGGAGCTGTTTTTT.

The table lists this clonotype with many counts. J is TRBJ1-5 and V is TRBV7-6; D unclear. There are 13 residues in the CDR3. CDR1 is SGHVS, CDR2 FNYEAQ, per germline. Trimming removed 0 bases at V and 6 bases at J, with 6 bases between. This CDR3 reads CASSLAEGQPQHF. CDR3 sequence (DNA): TGTGCCAGCAGCTTAGCTGAGGGTCAGCCCCAGCATTTT.

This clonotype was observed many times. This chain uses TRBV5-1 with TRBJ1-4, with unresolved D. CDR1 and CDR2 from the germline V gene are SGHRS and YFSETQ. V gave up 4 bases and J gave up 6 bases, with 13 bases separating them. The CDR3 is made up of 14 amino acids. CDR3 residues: CASSRRTIHEKLFF. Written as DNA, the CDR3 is TGCGCCAGCAGCCGCAGGACGATACATGAAAAACTGTTTTTT.

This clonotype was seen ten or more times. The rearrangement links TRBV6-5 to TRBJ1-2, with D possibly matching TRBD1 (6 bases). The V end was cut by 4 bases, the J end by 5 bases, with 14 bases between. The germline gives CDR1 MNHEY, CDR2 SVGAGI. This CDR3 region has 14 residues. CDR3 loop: CASSLGGAHYGYTF. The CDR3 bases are TGTGCCAGCAGTTTGGGGGGGGCGCATTATGGCTACACCTTC.

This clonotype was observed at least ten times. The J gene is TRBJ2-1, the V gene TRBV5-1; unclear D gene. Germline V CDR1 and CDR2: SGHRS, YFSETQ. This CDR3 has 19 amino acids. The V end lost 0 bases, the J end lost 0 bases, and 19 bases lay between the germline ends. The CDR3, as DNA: TGCGCCAGCAGCTTGGGGGTAACTGGACGGTCTAGCTCCTACAATGAGCAGTTCTTC. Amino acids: CASSLGVTGRSSSYNEQFF.

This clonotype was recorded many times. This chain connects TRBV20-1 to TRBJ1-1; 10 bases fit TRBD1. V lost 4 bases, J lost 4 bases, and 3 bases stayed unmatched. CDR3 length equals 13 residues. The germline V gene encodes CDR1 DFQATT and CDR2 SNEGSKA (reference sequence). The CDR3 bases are TGCAGTGCTAAGACAGGGGGCCTCACTGAAGCTTTCTTT. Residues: CSAKTGGLTEAFF.

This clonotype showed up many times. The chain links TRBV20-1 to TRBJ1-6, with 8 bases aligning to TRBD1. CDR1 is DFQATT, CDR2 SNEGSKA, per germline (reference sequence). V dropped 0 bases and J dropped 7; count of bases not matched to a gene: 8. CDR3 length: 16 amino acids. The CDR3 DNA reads TGCAGTGCTAGAGATCCCCGGACAGGGAACAATTCACCCCTCCACTTT. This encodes CSARDPRTGNNSPLHF.

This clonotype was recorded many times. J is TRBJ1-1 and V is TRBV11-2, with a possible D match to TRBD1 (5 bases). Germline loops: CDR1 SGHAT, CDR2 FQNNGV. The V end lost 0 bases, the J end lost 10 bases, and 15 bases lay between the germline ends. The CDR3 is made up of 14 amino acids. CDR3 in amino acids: CASSLENFQGRAFF. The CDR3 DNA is TGTGCCAGCAGCTTAGAAAATTTCCAGGGCCGAGCTTTCTTT.

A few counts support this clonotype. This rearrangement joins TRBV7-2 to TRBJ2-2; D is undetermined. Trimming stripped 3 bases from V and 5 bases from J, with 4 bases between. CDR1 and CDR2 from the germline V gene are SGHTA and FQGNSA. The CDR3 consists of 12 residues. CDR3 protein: CASSLTTGELFF. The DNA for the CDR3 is TGTGCCAGCAGCTTGACTACCGGGGAGCTGTTTTTT.

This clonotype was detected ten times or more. CDR3 coding DNA: TGCAGTGCTAGAGATGAGATCCAGGGGGCGCGAGTCTTGTTTTTT. It is translated as CSARDEIQGARVLFF. V usage is TRBV20-1 and J usage is TRBJ1-4; 8 bases line up with TRBD1. The V segment lost 0 bases and the J segment 15 bases; nucleotides outside the gene matches: 15. Germline V gene sequence: CDR1 DFQATT, CDR2 SNEGSKA (reference sequence). This CDR3 is built from 15 residues.

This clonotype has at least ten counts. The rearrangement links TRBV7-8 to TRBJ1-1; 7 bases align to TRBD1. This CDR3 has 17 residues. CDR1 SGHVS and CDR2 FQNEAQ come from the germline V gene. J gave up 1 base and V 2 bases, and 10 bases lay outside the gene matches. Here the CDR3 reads CASSLKGGRGRNTEAFF. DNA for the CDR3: TGTGCCAGCAGCTTAAAGGGCGGGAGGGGGCGGAACACTGAAGCTTTCTTT.

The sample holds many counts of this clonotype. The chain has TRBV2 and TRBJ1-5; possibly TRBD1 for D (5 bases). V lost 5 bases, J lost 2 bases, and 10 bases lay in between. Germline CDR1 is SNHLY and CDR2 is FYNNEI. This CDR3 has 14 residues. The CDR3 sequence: CASSRSRGNQPQHF. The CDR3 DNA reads TGTGCCAGCAGTCGGTCCAGGGGCAATCAGCCCCAGCATTTT.

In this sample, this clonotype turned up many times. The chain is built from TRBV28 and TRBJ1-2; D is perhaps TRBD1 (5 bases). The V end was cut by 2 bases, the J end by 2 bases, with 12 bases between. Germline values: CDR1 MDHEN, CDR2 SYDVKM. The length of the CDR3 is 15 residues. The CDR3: CASSLSGAANYGYTF. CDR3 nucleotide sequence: TGTGCCAGCAGTTTAAGTGGGGCTGCCAACTATGGCTACACCTTC.

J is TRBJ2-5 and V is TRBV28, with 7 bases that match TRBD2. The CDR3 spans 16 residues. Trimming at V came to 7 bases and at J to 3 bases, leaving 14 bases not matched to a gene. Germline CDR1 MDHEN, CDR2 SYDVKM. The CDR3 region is CASTQGLGTKKETQYF. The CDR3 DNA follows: TGTGCCAGCACCCAAGGACTAGGGACGAAAAAAGAGACCCAGTACTTC.

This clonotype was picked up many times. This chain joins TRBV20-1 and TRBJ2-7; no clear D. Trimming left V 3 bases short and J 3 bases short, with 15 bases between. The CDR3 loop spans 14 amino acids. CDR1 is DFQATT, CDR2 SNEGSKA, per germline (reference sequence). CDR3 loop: CSASKVAYSYEQYF. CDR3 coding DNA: TGCAGTGCTAGTAAGGTGGCGTACAGCTACGAGCAGTACTTC.

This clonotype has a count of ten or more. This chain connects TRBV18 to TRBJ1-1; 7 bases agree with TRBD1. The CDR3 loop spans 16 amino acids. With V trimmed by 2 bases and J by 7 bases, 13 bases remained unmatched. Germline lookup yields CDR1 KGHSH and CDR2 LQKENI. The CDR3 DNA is TGTGCCAGCTCACCATGGACAGGACCGTCCCGGGTTGAAGCTTTCTTT. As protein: CASSPWTGPSRVEAFF.

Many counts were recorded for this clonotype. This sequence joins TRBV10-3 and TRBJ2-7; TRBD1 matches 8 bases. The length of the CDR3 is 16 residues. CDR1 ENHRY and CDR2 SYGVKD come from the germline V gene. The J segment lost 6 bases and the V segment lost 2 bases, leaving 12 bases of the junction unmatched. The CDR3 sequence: CAISEIETGVGVEQYF. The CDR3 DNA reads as TGTGCCATCAGTGAGATCGAGACAGGGGTGGGTGTCGAGCAGTACTTC.

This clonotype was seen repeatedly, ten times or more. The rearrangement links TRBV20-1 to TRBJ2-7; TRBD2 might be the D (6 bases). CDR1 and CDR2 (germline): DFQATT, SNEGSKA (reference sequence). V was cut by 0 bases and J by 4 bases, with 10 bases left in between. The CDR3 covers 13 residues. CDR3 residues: CSARELGGYEQYV. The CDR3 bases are TGCAGTGCTAGAGAGCTGGGGGGATACGAGCAGTACGTC.

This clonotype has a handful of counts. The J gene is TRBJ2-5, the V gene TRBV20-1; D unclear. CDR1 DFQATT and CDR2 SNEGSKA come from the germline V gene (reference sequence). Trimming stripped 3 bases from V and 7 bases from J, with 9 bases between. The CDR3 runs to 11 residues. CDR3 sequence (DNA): TGCAGTGCTAGGTCCGGCGGGACCCAGTACTTC. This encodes CSARSGGTQYF.

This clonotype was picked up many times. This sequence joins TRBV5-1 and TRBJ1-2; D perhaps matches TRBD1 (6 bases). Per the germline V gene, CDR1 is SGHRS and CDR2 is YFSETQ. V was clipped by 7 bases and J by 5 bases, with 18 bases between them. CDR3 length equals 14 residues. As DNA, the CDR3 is TGCGCCAGCGCTCAGGAATGGGGGGCATATGGCTACACCTTC. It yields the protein CASAQEWGAYGYTF.

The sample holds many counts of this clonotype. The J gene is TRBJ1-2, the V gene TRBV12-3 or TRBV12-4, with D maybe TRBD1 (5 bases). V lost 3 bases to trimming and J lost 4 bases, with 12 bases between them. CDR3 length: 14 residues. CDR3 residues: CASSFNQGLYGYTF. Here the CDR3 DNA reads TGTGCCAGCAGTTTCAATCAGGGCCTCTATGGCTACACCTTC.

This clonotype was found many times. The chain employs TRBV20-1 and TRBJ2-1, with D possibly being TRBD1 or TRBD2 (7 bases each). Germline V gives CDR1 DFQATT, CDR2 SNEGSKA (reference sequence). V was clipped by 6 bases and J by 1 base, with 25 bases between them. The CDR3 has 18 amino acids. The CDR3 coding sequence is TGCAGTGCCGTCTCCAGGGGAGCGGGGACAGCTTCCTACAATGAGCAGTTCTTC. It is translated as CSAVSRGAGTASYNEQFF.

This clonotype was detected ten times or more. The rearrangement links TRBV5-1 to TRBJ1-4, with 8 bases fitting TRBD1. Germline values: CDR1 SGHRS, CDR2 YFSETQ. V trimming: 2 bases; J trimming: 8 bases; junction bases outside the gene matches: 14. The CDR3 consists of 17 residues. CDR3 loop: CASSLWGATGVREKLFF. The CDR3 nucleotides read TGCGCCAGCAGCTTATGGGGCGCGACAGGGGTAAGGGAAAAACTGTTTTTT.

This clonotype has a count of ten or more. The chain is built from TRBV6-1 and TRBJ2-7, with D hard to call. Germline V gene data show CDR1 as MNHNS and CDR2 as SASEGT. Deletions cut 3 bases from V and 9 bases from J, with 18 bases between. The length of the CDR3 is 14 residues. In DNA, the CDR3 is TGTGCCAGCAGTGAGACGCCGGGCCTGGCGTGGCAGTACGTC. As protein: CASSETPGLAWQYV.

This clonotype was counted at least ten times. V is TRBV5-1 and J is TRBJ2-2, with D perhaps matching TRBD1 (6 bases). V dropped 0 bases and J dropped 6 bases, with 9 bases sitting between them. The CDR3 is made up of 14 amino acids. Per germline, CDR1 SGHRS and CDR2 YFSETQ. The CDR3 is CASSLGWGPGELFF. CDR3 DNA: TGCGCCAGCAGCTTGGGTTGGGGGCCCGGGGAGCTGTTTTTT. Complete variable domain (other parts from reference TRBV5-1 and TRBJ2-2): KAGVTQTPRYLIKTRGQQVTLSCSPISGHRSVSWYQQTPGQGLQFLFEYFSETQRNKGNFPGRFSGRQFSNSRSEMNVSTLELGDSALYLCASSLGWGPGELFFGEGSRLTVL.

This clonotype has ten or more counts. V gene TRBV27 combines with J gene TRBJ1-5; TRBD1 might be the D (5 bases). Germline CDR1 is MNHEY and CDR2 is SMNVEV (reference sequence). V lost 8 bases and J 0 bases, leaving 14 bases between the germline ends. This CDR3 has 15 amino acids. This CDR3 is CASRMMGTSNQPQHF. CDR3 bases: TGTGCCAGCCGGATGATGGGGACTAGCAATCAGCCCCAGCATTTT.